Listed below are T cell receptor beta chains from one sample, sequenced in a study of Graves' ophthalmopathy and Graves' hyperthyroidism. TCRdb passed the multiplex PCR reads through MiXCR, listing each CDR3 protein once. This table has 300,000 to 350,000 distinct CDR3 sequences, about a sixth appearing once. The sample taken for sequencing was peripheral blood. These TCRs come from an adult man with Graves' ophthalmopathy. CDR3s leave out the opening cysteine and the closing phenylalanine or tryptophan. Fields, in order: V gene, clone size, D gene, J gene, CDR3 protein. D genes are given only for firm matches. Clone size is stated in some rows and not others, as once, few, many or a class when expanded.

TRBV5-1	-	TRBD2	TRBJ2-5	ASSSTSGSREETQY
TRBV10-2	-	TRBD1	TRBJ2-2	ASRRQGTGELF
TRBV9	-	TRBD2	TRBJ2-7	ASSVGSLAGYYEQY
TRBV6-2/TRBV6-3	many	-	TRBJ1-5	ASSFRDDQPQH
TRBV7-2	-	TRBD2	TRBJ2-5	ASSLGVSGRETQY
TRBV3-1	many	TRBD1	TRBJ1-1	ASSFGTGEQEAF
TRBV19	-	-	TRBJ2-2	ASSFIVNTGELF
TRBV9	many	-	TRBJ2-2	ASSVRTADTGELF
TRBV9	-	-	TRBJ1-2	ASSAQDRGGFGYT
TRBV6-5	many	-	TRBJ2-5	ASSYSRERETQY
TRBV5-1	-	-	TRBJ1-1	ASSLEGGLGNTEAF
TRBV5-6	many	TRBD1	TRBJ2-7	ASSRDSGIRY
TRBV5-1	-	TRBD2	TRBJ2-5	ASSGRVGGGETQY
TRBV7-3	many	-	TRBJ2-4	ASSSTDGHGAIQY
TRBV6-2/TRBV6-3	many	-	TRBJ1-2	ASSFVEASFYGYT
TRBV12-3/TRBV12-4	many	TRBD1	TRBJ1-5	ASSPGTQGRGDQPQH
TRBV18	many	-	TRBJ1-5	ASSRQLDQPQH
TRBV6-2/TRBV6-3	many	-	TRBJ2-7	ASSYSGRGILYEQY
TRBV12-3/TRBV12-4	many	-	TRBJ1-1	ASSLTENTEAF
TRBV6-1	many	-	TRBJ1-2	ASSDGNYGYT
TRBV27	-	-	TRBJ2-5	ASIPFGPGVGTETQY
TRBV9	few	-	TRBJ1-1	ASSPSGGGTEAF
TRBV28	-	TRBD2	TRBJ2-7	ASSLYSGRNREQY
TRBV6-5	many	-	TRBJ1-1	ASSYSRVNTEAF
TRBV6-5	many	TRBD1	TRBJ2-5	ASRGQGAWQETQY
TRBV6-2/TRBV6-3	many	-	TRBJ1-2	ASSYSRNLYGYT
TRBV29-1	-	-	TRBJ1-5	SVGYSNQPQH
TRBV6-5	many	-	TRBJ1-2	ASSYVENYGYT
TRBV7-2	many	-	TRBJ1-1	ASSSLASRKTGVNTEAF
TRBV19	many	TRBD1	TRBJ1-1	ASTLGVSGQGLSTEAF
TRBV6-5	many	TRBD2	TRBJ2-7	ASSYSTSGLSEQY
TRBV6-1	many	TRBD1	TRBJ1-1	ASSGDRGPAF
TRBV12-3/TRBV12-4	many	-	TRBJ1-2	ASSSSTLGDGYT
TRBV27	many	-	TRBJ1-2	ASSSGGLRYGYT
TRBV12-3/TRBV12-4	many	-	TRBJ2-7	ASSLAWLLEQY
TRBV10-3	few	-	TRBJ1-5	AIGTGDSNQPQH
TRBV12-3/TRBV12-4	-	-	TRBJ2-2	ASSLLASTGELF
TRBV9	many	-	TRBJ1-6	ASSESMTPYNSPLH
TRBV30	many	-	TRBJ1-1	AWSVRGGTEAF
TRBV9	many	-	TRBJ1-5	ASSRRDSQPQH
TRBV7-8	many	TRBD1	TRBJ2-5	ASRTGGGETQY
TRBV24-1	-	TRBD1	TRBJ2-2	ATSDLFRTGSDIGELF
TRBV20-1	many	-	TRBJ1-1	SARDYRDRTEAF
TRBV30	many	-	TRBJ2-5	AGRRLGGETQY
TRBV24-1	many	-	TRBJ2-7	ATSDLNYEQY
TRBV20-1	-	-	TRBJ2-7	SASGADYEQY